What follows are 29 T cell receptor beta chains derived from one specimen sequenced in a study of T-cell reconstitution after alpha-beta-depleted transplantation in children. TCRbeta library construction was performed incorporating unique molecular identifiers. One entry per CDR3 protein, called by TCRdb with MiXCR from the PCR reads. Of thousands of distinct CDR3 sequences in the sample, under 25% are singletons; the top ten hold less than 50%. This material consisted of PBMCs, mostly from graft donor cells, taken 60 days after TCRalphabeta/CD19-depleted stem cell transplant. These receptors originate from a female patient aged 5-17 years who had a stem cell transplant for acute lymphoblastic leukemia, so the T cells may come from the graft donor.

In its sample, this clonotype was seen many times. This CDR3 reads CASSSSQDRSPYGYTF. CDR3 DNA sequence: TGTGCCAGCAGCTCCTCCCAGGACAGAAGCCCCTATGGCTACACCTTC. This chain connects TRBV7-2 to TRBJ1-2; a possible D gene is TRBD1 (6 bases). This CDR3 contains 16 residues. Germline V gives CDR1 SGHTA, CDR2 FQGNSA. Trimming took 4 bases from V and 4 from J, leaving 19 bases between them.

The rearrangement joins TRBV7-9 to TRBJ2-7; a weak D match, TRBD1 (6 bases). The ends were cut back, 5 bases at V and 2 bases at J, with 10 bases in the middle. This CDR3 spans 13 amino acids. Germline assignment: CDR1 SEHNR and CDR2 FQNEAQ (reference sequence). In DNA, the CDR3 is TGTGCCAGCAGCAGAGGACAGACCTACGAGCAGTACTTC. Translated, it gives CASSRGQTYEQYF.

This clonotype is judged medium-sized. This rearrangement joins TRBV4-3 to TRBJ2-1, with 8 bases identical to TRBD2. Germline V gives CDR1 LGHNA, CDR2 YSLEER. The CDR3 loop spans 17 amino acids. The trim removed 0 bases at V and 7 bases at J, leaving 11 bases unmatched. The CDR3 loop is CASSQDLGSGIKNEQFF. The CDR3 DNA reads TGCGCCAGCAGCCAAGATCTCGGTAGCGGGATAAAGAATGAGCAGTTCTTC.

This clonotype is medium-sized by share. CDR3: CASSLRGTGLAGQDTQYF. CDR3 DNA sequence: TGTGCCAGCAGCCTTCGAGGGACAGGACTCGCCGGTCAAGATACGCAGTATTTT. This rearrangement joins TRBV7-9 to TRBJ2-3; 8 bases map to TRBD1. Germline loops: CDR1 SEHNR, CDR2 FQNEAQ (reference sequence). J gave up 5 bases and V 5 bases, and 18 bases lay outside the gene matches. The CDR3 runs 18 residues.

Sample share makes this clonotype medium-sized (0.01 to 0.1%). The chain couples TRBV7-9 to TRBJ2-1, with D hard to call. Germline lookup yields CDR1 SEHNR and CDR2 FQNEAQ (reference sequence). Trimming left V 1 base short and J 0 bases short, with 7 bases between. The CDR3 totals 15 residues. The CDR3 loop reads CASSLGGHSYNEQFF. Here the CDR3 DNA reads TGTGCCAGCAGCTTAGGTGGTCACTCCTACAATGAGCAGTTCTTC.

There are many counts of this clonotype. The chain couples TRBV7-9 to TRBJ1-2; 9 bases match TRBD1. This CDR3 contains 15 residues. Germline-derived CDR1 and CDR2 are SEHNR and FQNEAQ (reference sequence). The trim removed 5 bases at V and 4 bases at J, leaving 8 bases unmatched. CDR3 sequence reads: CASSQPGQGGYGYTF. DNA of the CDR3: TGTGCCAGCAGCCAGCCGGGACAGGGTGGCTATGGCTACACCTTC.

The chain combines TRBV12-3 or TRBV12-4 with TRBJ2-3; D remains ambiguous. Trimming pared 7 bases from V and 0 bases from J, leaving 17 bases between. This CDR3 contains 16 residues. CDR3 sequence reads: CASTSWAQASTDTQYF. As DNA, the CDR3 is TGTGCCAGCACTTCTTGGGCCCAGGCTAGCACAGATACGCAGTATTTT.

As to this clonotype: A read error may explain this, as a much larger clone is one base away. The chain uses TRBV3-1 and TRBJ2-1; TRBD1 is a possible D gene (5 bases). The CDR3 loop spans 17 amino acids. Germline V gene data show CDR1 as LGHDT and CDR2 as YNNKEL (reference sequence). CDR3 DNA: TGTGCCACCAGCCAAGTTGACAGAGGACCTATGGGCAATGAGCAGTTCTTC. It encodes CATSQVDRGPMGNEQFF.

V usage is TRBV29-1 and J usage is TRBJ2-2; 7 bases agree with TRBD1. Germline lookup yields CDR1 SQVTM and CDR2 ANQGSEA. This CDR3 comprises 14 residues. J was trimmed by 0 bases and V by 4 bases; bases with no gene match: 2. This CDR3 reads CSVVGTANTGELFF. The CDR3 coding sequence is TGCAGCGTTGTTGGGACAGCGAACACCGGGGAGCTGTTTTTT.

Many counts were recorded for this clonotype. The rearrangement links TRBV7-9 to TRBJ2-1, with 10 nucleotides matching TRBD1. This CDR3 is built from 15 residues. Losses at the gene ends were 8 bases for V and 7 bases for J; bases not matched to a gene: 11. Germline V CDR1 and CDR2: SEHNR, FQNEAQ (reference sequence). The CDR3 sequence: CASRYRDRGRNEQFF. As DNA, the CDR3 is TGTGCCAGCCGATACCGGGACAGGGGTAGGAATGAGCAGTTCTTC. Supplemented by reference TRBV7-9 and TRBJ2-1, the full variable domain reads DTGVSQNPRHKITKRGQNVTFRCDPISEHNRLYWYRQTLGQGPEFLTYFQNEAQLEKSRLLSDRFSAERPKGSFSTLEIQRTEQGDSAMYLCASRYRDRGRNEQFFGPGTRLTVL.

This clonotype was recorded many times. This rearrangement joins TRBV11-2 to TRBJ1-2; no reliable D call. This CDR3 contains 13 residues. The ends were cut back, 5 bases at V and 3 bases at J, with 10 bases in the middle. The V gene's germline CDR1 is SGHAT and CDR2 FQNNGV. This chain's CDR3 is CASSPSEDYGYTF. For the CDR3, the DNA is TGTGCCAGCAGCCCCTCAGAAGACTATGGCTACACCTTC.

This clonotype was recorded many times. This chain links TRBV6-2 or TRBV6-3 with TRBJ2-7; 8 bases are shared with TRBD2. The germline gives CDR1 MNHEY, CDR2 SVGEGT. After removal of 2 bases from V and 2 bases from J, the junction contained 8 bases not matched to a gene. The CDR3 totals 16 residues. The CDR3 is CASSYPLAAATYEQYF. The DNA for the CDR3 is TGTGCCAGCAGTTACCCACTAGCGGCTGCTACCTACGAGCAGTACTTC.

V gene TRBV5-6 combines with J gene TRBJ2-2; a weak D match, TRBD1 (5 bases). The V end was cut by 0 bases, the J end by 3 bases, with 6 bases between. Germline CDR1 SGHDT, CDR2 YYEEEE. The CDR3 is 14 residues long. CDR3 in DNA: TGTGCCAGCAGCTTGGGACAGTACACCGGGGAGCTGTTTTTT. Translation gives CASSLGQYTGELFF.

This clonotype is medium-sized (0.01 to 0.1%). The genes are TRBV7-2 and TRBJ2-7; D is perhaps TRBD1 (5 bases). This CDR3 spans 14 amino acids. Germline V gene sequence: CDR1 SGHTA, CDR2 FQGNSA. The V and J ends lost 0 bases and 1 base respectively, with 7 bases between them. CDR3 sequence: CASSLAGLSYEQYF. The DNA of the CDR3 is TGTGCCAGCAGCTTAGCGGGGCTGTCCTACGAGCAGTACTTC.

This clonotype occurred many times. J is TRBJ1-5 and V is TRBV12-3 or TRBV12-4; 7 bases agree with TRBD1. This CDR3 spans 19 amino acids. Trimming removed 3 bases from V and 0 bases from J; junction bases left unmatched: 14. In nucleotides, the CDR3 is TGTGCCAGCAGTTTGTCCCGGACAGGACGGTTCCTTAGCAATCAGCCCCAGCATTTT. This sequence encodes CASSLSRTGRFLSNQPQHF.

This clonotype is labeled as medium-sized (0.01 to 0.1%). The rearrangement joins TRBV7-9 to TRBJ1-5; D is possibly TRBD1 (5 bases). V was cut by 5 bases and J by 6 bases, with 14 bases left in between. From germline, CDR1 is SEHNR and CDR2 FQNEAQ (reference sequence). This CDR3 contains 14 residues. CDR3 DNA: TGTGCCAGCAGCGAAGCAGGGTTCGGTCAGCCCCAGCATTTT. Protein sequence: CASSEAGFGQPQHF. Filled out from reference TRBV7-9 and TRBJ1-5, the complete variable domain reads DTGVSQNPRHKITKRGQNVTFRCDPISEHNRLYWYRQTLGQGPEFLTYFQNEAQLEKSRLLSDRFSAERPKGSFSTLEIQRTEQGDSAMYLCASSEAGFGQPQHFGDGTRLSIL.

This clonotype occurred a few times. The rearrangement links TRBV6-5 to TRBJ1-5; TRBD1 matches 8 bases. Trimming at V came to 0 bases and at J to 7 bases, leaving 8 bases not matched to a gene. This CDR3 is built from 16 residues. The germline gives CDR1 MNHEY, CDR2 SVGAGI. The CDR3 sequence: CASSYSAGGAGQPQHF. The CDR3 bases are TGTGCCAGCAGTTACTCGGCAGGGGGCGCAGGACAGCCCCAGCATTTT.

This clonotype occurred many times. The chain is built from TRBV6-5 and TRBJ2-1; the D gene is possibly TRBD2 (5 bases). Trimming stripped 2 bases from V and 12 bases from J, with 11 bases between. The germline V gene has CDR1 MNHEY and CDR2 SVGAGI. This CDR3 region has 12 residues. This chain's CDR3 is CASSYEGEGQFF. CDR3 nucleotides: TGTGCCAGCAGTTACGAGGGAGAGGGGCAGTTCTTC.

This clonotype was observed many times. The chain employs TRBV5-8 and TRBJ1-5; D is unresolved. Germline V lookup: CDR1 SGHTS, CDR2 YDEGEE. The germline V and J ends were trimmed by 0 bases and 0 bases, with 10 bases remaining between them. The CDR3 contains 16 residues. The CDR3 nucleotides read TGTGCCAGCAGCTTGGACGGATCGTATAGCAATCAGCCCCAGCATTTT. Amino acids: CASSLDGSYSNQPQHF.

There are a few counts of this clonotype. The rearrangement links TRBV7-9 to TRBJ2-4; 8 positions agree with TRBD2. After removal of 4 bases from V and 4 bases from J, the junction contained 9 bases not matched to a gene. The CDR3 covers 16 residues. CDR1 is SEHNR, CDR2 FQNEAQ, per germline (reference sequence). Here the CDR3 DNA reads TGTGCCAGCAGCTCCGGGAGGGGGAAGATTAAAAACATTCAGTACTTC. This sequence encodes CASSSGRGKIKNIQYF. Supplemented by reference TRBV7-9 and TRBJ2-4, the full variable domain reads DTGVSQNPRHKITKRGQNVTFRCDPISEHNRLYWYRQTLGQGPEFLTYFQNEAQLEKSRLLSDRFSAERPKGSFSTLEIQRTEQGDSAMYLCASSSGRGKIKNIQYFGAGTRLSVL.

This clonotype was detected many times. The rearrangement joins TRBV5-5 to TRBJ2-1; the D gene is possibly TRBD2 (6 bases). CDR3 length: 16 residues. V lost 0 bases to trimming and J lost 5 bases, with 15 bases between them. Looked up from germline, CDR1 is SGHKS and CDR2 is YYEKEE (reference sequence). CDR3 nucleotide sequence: TGTGCCAGCAGCTTGGGAAAGACTAGGCCCGACAATGAGCAGTTCTTC. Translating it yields CASSLGKTRPDNEQFF. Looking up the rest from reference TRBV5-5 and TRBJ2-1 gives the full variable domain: DAGVTQSPTHLIKTRGQQVTLRCSPISGHKSVSWYQQVLGQGPQFIFQYYEKEERGRGNFPDRFSARQFPNYSSELNVNALLLGDSALYLCASSLGKTRPDNEQFFGPGTRLTVL.

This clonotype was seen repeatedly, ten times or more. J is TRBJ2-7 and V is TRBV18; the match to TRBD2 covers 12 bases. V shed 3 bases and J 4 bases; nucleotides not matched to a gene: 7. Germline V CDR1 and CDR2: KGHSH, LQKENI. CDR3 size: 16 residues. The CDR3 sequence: CASSPRLAGVLYEQYF. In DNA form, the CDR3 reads TGTGCCAGCTCACCGCGACTAGCGGGAGTCCTATACGAGCAGTACTTC.

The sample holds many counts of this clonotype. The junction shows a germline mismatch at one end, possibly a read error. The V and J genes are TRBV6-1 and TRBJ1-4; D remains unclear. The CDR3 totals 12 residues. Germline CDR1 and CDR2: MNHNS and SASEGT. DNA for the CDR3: TGTGCCAGCAGTGTTACCAATGGAAAACTGTTTTTT. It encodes CASSVTNGKLFF.

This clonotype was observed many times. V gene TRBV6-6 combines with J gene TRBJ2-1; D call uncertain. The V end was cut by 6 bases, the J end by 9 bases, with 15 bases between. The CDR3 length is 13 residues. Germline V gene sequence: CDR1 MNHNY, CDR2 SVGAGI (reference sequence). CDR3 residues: CASREGPPSEQFF. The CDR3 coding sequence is TGTGCCAGCAGGGAAGGACCCCCCAGTGAGCAGTTCTTC.

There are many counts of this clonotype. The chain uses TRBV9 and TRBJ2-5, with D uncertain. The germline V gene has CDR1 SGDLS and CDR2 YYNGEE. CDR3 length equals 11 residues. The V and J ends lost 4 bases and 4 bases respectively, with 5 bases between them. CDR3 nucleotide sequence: TGTGCCAGCAGCATCGGAGAGACCCAGTACTTC. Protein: CASSIGETQYF.

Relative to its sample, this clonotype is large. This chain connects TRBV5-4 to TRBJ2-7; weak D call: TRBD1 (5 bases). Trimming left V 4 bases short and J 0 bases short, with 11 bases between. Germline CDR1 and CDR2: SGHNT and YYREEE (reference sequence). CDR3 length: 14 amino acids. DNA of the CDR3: TGTGCCAGCAGCCTTACAGGAAGCTCCTACGAGCAGTACTTC. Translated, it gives CASSLTGSSYEQYF. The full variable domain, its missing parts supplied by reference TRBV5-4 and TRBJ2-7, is ETGVTQSPTHLIKTRGQQVTLRCSSQSGHNTVSWYQQALGQGPQFIFQYYREEENGRGNFPPRFSGLQFPNYSSELNVNALELDDSALYLCASSLTGSSYEQYFGPGTRLTVT.

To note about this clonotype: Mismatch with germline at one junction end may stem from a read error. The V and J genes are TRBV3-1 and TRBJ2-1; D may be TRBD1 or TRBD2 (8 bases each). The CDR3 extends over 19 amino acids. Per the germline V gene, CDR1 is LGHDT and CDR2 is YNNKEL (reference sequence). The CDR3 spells CTSSRYRGTSGSSYNEQFF. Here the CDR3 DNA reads TGTACCAGCAGCCGTTACAGGGGGACGAGCGGGAGCTCCTACAATGAGCAGTTCTTC.

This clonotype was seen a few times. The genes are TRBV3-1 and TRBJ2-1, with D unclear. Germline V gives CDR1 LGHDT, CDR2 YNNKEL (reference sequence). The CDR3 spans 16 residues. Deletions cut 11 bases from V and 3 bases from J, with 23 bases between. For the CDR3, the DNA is TGTGCCTCCTGCCAAGATCGAGTACCCGTCTACAATGAGCAGTTCTTC. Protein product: CASCQDRVPVYNEQFF.

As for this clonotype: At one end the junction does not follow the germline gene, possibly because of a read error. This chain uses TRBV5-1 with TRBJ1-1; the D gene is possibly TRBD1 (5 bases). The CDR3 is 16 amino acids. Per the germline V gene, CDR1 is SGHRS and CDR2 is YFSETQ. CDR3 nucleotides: TGCGCCAGCAGCGTAGCGGGACCCCTCAGGAGTGCTGAAGCTTTCTTC. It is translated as CASSVAGPLRSAEAFF.